The 5 T cell receptor beta chains below come from one sample, sequenced in a study of vaccination effects on CD4 cells after COVID-19. Clones were read by immunoSEQ multiplex PCR, and TCRdb kept only the in-frame ones, dropping some. Here the sample spans about 57,000 clones, around 73% being singletons. The antigens for these receptors are not known. CD4+ T cells were isolated after less than 13 days of culture. It was two doses of either the BNT162b2 or mRNA-1273 vaccine that participants received. The input for sequencing was CD4+ T cells from PBMCs cultured without peptide, taken after COVID-19 vaccination. These receptors all come from a human donor who received a COVID-19 vaccine.

The chain employs TRBV5-6 and TRBJ1-2; tentatively, D is TRBD1 (6 bases). V shed 5 bases and J shed 3 bases, with 14 bases lying between them. CDR3 length: 14 amino acids. The germline V gene encodes CDR1 SGHDT and CDR2 YYEEEE. CDR3 sequence (DNA): TGTGCCAGCAGTTACAGGGCTTCCTACTATGGCTACACCTTC. Its translation is CASSYRASYYGYTF. The full variable domain, in which reference TRBV5-6 and TRBJ1-2 provide the parts outside the CDR3, is DAGVTQSPTHLIKTRGQQVTLRCSPKSGHDTVSWYQQALGQGPQFIFQYYEEEERQRGNFPDRFSGHQFPNYSSELNVNALLLGDSALYLCASSYRASYYGYTFGSGTRLTVV.

The chain joins TRBV5-4 to TRBJ2-7; TRBD1 matches 10 bases. CDR3 length equals 15 residues. J gave up 1 base and V 0 bases, and 1 base lay outside the gene matches. CDR1 is SGHNT and CDR2 is YYREEE in the germline V gene (reference sequence). DNA of the CDR3: TGTGCCAGCAGCTTGGGGGGACAGGGGTCCTACGAGCAGTACTTC. Translating it yields CASSLGGQGSYEQYF.

In this sample, this clone turned up a few times. The chain combines TRBV19 with TRBJ2-7; 9 bases are shared with TRBD1. V shed 7 bases and J 0 bases; nucleotides not matched to a gene: 4. The CDR3 has 14 residues. Per the germline V gene, CDR1 is LNHDA and CDR2 is SQIVND (reference sequence). The CDR3 DNA reads as TGTGCCAGTATGGTGGACAGGGGCTCCTACGAGCAGTACTTC. Translated, it gives CASMVDRGSYEQYF.

The chain recombines TRBV15 with TRBJ1-1; D perhaps matches TRBD1 (5 bases). The germline CDR1 and CDR2 sequences are LNHNV and YYDKDF (reference sequence). Trimming took off 8 bases at V and 0 bases at J, with 25 bases between the two ends. The CDR3 length is 18 residues. Written as DNA, the CDR3 is TGTGCCACCCACCCCCCAAGCAGGGATTTTCTTATGAACACTGAAGCTTTCTTT. Translated: CATHPPSRDFLMNTEAFF. Variable domain in full (rest from reference TRBV15 and TRBJ1-1): DAMVIQNPRYQVTQFGKPVTLSCSQTLNHNVMYWYQQKSSQAPKLLFHYYDKDFNNEADTPDNFQSRRPNTSFCFLDIRSPGLGDTAMYLCATHPPSRDFLMNTEAFFGQGTRLTVV.

The sample holds a few counts of this clone. The CDR3 nucleotides are TGTGCCAGCAGCAACTATCTAGGCGAGCAGTACTTC. Protein sequence: CASSNYLGEQYF. The V gene is TRBV28, the J gene TRBJ2-7; D unresolved. Germline CDR1 MDHEN, CDR2 SYDVKM. There are 12 residues in the CDR3. V gave up 6 bases and J gave up 6 bases, with 12 bases separating them.